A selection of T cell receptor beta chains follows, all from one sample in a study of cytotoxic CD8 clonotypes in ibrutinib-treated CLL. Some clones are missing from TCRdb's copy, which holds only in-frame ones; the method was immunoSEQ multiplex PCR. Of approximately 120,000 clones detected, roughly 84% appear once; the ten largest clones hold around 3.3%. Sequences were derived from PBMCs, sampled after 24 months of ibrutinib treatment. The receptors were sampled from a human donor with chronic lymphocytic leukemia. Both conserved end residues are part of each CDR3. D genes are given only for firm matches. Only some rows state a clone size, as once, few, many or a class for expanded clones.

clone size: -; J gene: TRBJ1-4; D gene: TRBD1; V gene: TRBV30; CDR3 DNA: TGTGCCGGGTATCCGGGACAGGGCGGGAAACTGTTTTTT; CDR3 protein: CAGYPGQGGKLFF
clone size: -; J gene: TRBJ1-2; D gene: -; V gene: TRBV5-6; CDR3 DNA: TGTGCCAGCAGCTTGGACATAGAGTATGGCTACACCTTC; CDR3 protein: CASSLDIEYGYTF
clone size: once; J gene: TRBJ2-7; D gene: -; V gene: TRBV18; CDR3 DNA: TGTGCCAGCTCACCAATAGGGCTCTACGAGCAGTACTTC; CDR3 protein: CASSPIGLYEQYF
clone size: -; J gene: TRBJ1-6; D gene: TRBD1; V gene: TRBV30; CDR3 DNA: TGTGCCTGGAGCCCCGTAGCAGGGGGCAGGAATTCACCCCTCCACTTT; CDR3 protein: CAWSPVAGGRNSPLHF
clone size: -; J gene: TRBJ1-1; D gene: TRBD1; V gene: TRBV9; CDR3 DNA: TGTGCCAGCAGCGTACAGGGGGCAAGCGACACTGAAGCTTTCTTT; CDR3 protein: CASSVQGASDTEAFF
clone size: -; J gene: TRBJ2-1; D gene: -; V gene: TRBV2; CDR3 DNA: TGTGCCAGCAGTGAGGGGCCGACTAGAAACAATGAGCAGTTCTTC; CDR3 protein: CASSEGPTRNNEQFF
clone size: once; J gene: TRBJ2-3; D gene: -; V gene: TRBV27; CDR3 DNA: TGTGCCAGCAAGGGCGTGAACACAGATACGCAGTATTTT; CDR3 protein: CASKGVNTDTQYF
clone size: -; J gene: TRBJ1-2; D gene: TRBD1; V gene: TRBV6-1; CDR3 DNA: TGTGCCAGCAGTAAGACAGGGGGGGATGGCTACACCTTC; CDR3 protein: CASSKTGGDGYTF
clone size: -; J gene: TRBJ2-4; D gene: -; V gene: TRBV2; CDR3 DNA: TGTGCCAGCAGTGGGGGACATGGGACTGCAAGAGCCAAAAACATTCAGTACTTC; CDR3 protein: CASSGGHGTARAKNIQYF
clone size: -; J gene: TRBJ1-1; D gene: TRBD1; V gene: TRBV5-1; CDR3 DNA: TGCGCCAGCAGCCCGGGGGCAGGGGGTGAAGCTTTCTTT; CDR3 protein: CASSPGAGGEAFF
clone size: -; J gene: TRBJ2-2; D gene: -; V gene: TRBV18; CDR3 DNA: TGTGCCAGCTCACCTCTACCTGGGGGCCGCACCGGGGAGCTGTTTTTT; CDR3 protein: CASSPLPGGRTGELFF
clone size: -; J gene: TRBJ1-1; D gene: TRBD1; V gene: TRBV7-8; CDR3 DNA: TGTGCCAGCAGCTACAGACAGGGCCGGAACACTGAAGCTTTCTTT; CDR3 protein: CASSYRQGRNTEAFF
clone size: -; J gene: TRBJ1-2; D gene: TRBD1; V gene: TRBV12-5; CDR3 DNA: TGTGCTAGTGGTTTGGACGGACAGGGGTTGGCCGGCTACACCTTC; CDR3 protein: CASGLDGQGLAGYTF
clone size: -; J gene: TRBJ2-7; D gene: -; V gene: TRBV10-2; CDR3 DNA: TGCGCCAGCAGTCCCACAGGGATTCAGGTGGTTGGATTCTACGAGCAGTACTTC; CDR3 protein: CASSPTGIQVVGFYEQYF
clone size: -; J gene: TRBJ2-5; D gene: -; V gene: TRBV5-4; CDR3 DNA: TGTGCCAGCAGCGCCGGCGCGGAGACCCAGTACTTC; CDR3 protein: CASSAGAETQYF
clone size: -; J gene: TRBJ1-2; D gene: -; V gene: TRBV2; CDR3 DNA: TGTGCCAGCAGCGGGGGCCTCTATGGCTACACCTTC; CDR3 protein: CASSGGLYGYTF
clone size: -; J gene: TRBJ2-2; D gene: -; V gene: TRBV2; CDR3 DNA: TGTGCCAGCAGACAGGGGAACACCGGGGAGCTGTTTTTT; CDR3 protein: CASRQGNTGELFF
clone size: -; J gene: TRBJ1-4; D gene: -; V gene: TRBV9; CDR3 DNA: TGTGCCAGCAGCGAGACCCCCAGTAATGAAAAACTGTTTTTT; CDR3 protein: CASSETPSNEKLFF
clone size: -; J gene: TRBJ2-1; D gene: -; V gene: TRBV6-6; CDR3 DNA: TGTGCCAGCAGACAGAACAGGGTCAATGAGCAGTTCTTC; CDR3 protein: CASRQNRVNEQFF
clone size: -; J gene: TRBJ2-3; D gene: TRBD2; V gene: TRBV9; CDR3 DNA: TGTGCCAGCAGCGTAGCCGGGACTAGCGGGGGGGCGGTTACGCAGTATTTT; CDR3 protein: CASSVAGTSGGAVTQYF
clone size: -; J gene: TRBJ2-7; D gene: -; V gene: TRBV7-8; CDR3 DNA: TGTGCCAGCAGCTTCCGGACGGTGGGCGAGCAGTACTTC; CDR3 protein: CASSFRTVGEQYF
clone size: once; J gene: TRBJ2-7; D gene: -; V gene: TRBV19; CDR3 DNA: TGTGCCAGTAGTATATCTCGACAGTCCTACGAGCAGTACTTC; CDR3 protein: CASSISRQSYEQYF
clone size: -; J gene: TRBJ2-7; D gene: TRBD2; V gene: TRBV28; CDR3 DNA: TGTGCCAGCAGTTTATGGTCTAGCGGGCAGCGGTACGAGCAGTACTTC; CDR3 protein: CASSLWSSGQRYEQYF
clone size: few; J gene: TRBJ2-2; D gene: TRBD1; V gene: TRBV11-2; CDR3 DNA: TGTGCCAGCAGCGTTTACGGGACAGGGGGCACCGGGGAGCTGTTTTTT; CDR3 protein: CASSVYGTGGTGELFF
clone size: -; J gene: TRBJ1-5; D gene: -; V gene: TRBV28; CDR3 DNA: TGTGCCAGCAGTTTATGGGCAGGGAGCGGCAATCAGCCCCAGCATTTT; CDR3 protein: CASSLWAGSGNQPQHF
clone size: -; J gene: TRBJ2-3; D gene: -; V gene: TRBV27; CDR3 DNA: TGTGCCAGCAGTTTCTCATACAGGGCTAGCACAGATACGCAGTATTTT; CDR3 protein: CASSFSYRASTDTQYF
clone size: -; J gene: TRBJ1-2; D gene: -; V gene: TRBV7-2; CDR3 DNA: TGTGCCAGCAGCTTCGGAGGGTCGGGCTATGGCTACACCTTC; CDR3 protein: CASSFGGSGYGYTF
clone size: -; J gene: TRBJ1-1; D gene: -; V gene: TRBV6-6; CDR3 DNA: TGTGCCAGCAGTTACGCGGCTGAAGCTTTCTTT; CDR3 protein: CASSYAAEAFF
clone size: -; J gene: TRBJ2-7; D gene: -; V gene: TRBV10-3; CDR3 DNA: TGTGCCATCAGCTCCAGCAGGGACGACGAGCAGTACTTC; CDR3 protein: CAISSSRDDEQYF